What follows are 7 T cell receptor beta chains derived from one specimen sequenced in a study of blood T cell repertoires in COVID-19. The assay was immunoSEQ multiplex PCR, and TCRdb's table has in-frame clones only and misses some. This table holds approximately 210,000 clones, 65% to 80% found once. Sequencing was performed on PBMCs or T cells enriched from blood (not recorded which). These receptors all stem from a woman aged 45-65 years with acute COVID-19.

The rearrangement links TRBV6-5 to TRBJ2-5, with D possibly matching TRBD1 (6 bases). V was clipped by 7 bases and J by 2 bases, with 11 bases between them. Germline V gene lookup returns CDR1 MNHEY and CDR2 SVGAGI. CDR3 length: 13 residues. Here the CDR3 reads CASNTGSQETQYF. In nucleotides, the CDR3 is TGTGCCAGCAACACAGGGTCTCAAGAGACCCAGTACTTC.

The chain has TRBV29-1 and TRBJ1-4; TRBD1 aligns across 8 bases. V shed 5 bases and J 5 bases; nucleotides not matched to a gene: 1. Germline assignment: CDR1 SQVTM and CDR2 ANQGSEA. The CDR3 runs to 12 residues. The CDR3 sequence is CSVRQGNEKLFF. Here the CDR3 DNA reads TGCAGCGTTCGACAGGGGAATGAAAAACTGTTTTTT.

The V gene is TRBV11-2, the J gene TRBJ1-5, with unresolved D. The germline V gene has CDR1 SGHAT and CDR2 FQNNGV. The V end was cut by 0 bases, the J end by 9 bases, with 6 bases between. The CDR3 length is 12 residues. CDR3 protein: CASSLDFGPQHF. The CDR3, as DNA: TGTGCCAGCAGCTTAGATTTCGGGCCCCAGCATTTT.

The chain carries TRBV9 and TRBJ2-1; 7 bases align to TRBD1. In germline, CDR1 is SGDLS, CDR2 YYNGEE. The CDR3 has 14 amino acids. V lost 3 bases, J lost 4 bases, and 4 bases stayed unmatched. The CDR3 sequence: CASSAQGIYNEQFF. The DNA for the CDR3 is TGTGCCAGCAGCGCACAGGGGATATACAATGAGCAGTTCTTC.

V gene TRBV7-3 combines with J gene TRBJ1-1; D may be TRBD1 (5 bases). CDR3 length: 14 residues. V lost 2 bases and J lost 2, with 9 bases in between. Germline V CDR1 and CDR2: SGHTA, FQGTGA. The CDR3 bases are TGTGCCAGCAGCTTAGGGGCCACCAACACTGAAGCTTTCTTT. Translation gives CASSLGATNTEAFF.

This clone was seen just once. This chain links TRBV2 with TRBJ2-7, with D tentatively TRBD2 (7 bases). V dropped 11 bases and J dropped 6 bases, with 23 bases sitting between them. The germline V gene has CDR1 SNHLY and CDR2 FYNNEI. This CDR3 has 14 residues. In DNA form, the CDR3 reads TGTGCCTCGAAGGAGGGGGGGTTTCAAGGCGAGCAGTACGTC. Protein: CASKEGGFQGEQYV.

The J gene is TRBJ2-1, the V gene TRBV6-2 or TRBV6-3; D is unresolved. This CDR3 comprises 16 residues. The germline V gene encodes CDR1 MNHEY and CDR2 SVGEGT. Trimming left V 4 bases short and J 3 bases short, with 16 bases between. The CDR3 sequence: CASSFSRGRGYNEQFF. The CDR3 DNA is TGTGCCAGCAGTTTCTCGCGCGGTAGAGGCTACAATGAGCAGTTCTTC.